What follows are 5 T cell receptor beta chains derived from one specimen sequenced in a study of T cells in localized non-small cell lung cancer. Produced via immunoSEQ multiplex PCR; TCRdb's table is partial and in-frame only. The sample shows about 34,000 clones, around four fifths of them seen only once. The sequences come from peripheral blood, collected before any cancer treatment. The receptors were sampled from a male donor at least 60 years old with stage II squamous cell lung carcinoma.

The CDR3 reads CAISRRGGTGNTIYF. CDR3 bases: TGTGCCATCAGTCGACGAGGGGGCACTGGAAACACCATATATTTT. V usage is TRBV10-3 and J usage is TRBJ1-3; 7 bases match TRBD1. The CDR3 has 15 amino acids. V gave up 5 bases and J gave up 2 bases; unmatched junction bases: 6. The germline V gene encodes CDR1 ENHRY and CDR2 SYGVKD.

J is TRBJ2-1 and V is TRBV11-3, with D hard to call. V lost 5 bases and J lost 4, with 12 bases in between. The germline V gene has CDR1 SGHNT and CDR2 YENEEA. This CDR3 has 14 residues. CDR3: CASSPGPVYNEQFF. Here the CDR3 DNA reads TGTGCCAGCAGCCCCGGGCCGGTATACAATGAGCAGTTCTTC.

The chain employs TRBV10-3 and TRBJ2-1; D unresolved. The CDR3 is 13 amino acids. Deletions cut 2 bases from V and 6 bases from J, with 8 bases between. Germline values: CDR1 ENHRY, CDR2 SYGVKD. The CDR3 here is CAISEGPPNEQFF. The CDR3, as DNA: TGTGCCATCAGTGAGGGCCCCCCCAATGAGCAGTTCTTC.

The chain joins TRBV6-1 to TRBJ2-7; perhaps TRBD1 as D (6 bases). CDR3 length equals 14 residues. The V gene's germline CDR1 is MNHNS and CDR2 SASEGT. Trimming removed 2 bases from V and 0 bases from J, with 8 bases in between. In DNA, the CDR3 is TGTGCCAGCAGTGAAACAGGGTACTCCTACGAGCAGTACTTC. Translating it yields CASSETGYSYEQYF.

The chain couples TRBV11-3 to TRBJ2-7; D may be TRBD1 or TRBD2 (5 bases each). Trimming took off 5 bases at V and 7 bases at J, with 15 bases between the two ends. CDR1 is SGHNT, CDR2 YENEEA, per germline. The CDR3 loop spans 13 amino acids. The CDR3: CASSMGLRGEQYF. DNA of the CDR3: TGTGCCAGCAGCATGGGGCTTCGAGGGGAGCAGTACTTC.